These 15 T cell receptor beta chains were sequenced from one sample in a study of blood T cell repertoires in COVID-19 (dated by TCRdb to 2020 to 2022). The library relied on the immunoSEQ multiplex PCR assay. This is the immuneACCESS table as TCRdb keeps it, with only in-frame sequences that have V and J called. A part of the clones is gone; compared with another copy, unresolved V genes explain less than half, and the rest is unexplained. This sample holds about 140,000 clones; 65% to 80% were observed only once. The leading ten clones occupy over 15% of the sample. Sequencing was performed on peripheral blood. The receptors come from a man aged 50-60 years with acute or convalescent COVID-19.

The chain has TRBV7-3 and TRBJ2-1, with 10 bases identical to TRBD2. V trimming: 5 bases; J trimming: 9 bases; junction bases outside the gene matches: 4. Germline lookup yields CDR1 SGHTA and CDR2 FQGTGA. CDR3 size: 13 residues. CDR3 loop: CASSQRGGLEQFF. CDR3 coding DNA: TGTGCCAGCAGCCAGCGGGGGGGCCTTGAGCAGTTCTTC.

This rearrangement joins TRBV27 to TRBJ1-5; 7 bases fit TRBD1. The CDR3 runs 13 residues. The V gene end was trimmed by 6 bases and the J gene end by 16 bases; junction bases not matched to a gene: 15. Germline V lookup: CDR1 MNHEY, CDR2 SMNVEV (reference sequence). This chain's CDR3 is CASRPNWDSKNHF. The CDR3 region has the DNA TGTGCCAGCAGACCGAACTGGGACAGTAAAAACCATTTT.

The chain employs TRBV5-6 and TRBJ2-7, with D perhaps matching TRBD1 (5 bases). V lost 5 bases and J lost 7, with 13 bases in between. Germline V gives CDR1 SGHDT, CDR2 YYEEEE. The CDR3 loop spans 12 amino acids. The CDR3 reads CASSQGMEEQYV. Here the CDR3 DNA reads TGTGCCAGCAGTCAGGGAATGGAGGAGCAGTACGTC.

This chain joins TRBV5-8 and TRBJ1-5, with D possibly TRBD1 on 6 matching bases. The CDR3 runs to 16 residues. CDR1 is SGHTS, CDR2 YDEGEE, per germline. Between the trimmed V and J ends, which lost 2 bases and 4 bases, there was a span of 16 bases. Written as DNA, the CDR3 is TGTGCCAGCAGCTTCGTGACAGGAAGGGGGAATCAGCCCCAGCATTTT. Translated: CASSFVTGRGNQPQHF.

This clone appeared a single time. The chain combines TRBV18 with TRBJ1-5; D is unclear. The CDR3 is 13 amino acids. Germline V gene data show CDR1 as KGHSH and CDR2 as LQKENI. V was shortened by 5 bases and J by 1 base, with 6 bases between the two germline ends. The CDR3 reads CASSVVSNQPQHF. The CDR3 bases are TGTGCCAGCTCAGTCGTCAGCAATCAGCCCCAGCATTTT.

V and J are TRBV7-9 and TRBJ2-2, with 14 bases lining up with TRBD2. This CDR3 region has 17 residues. Germline loops: CDR1 SEHNR, CDR2 FQNEAQ (reference sequence). Trimming took 1 base from V and 7 from J; bases not matched to a gene: 5. The CDR3 here is CASSLGLAGGQNGELFF. The CDR3 DNA reads as TGTGCCAGCAGCTTAGGACTAGCGGGGGGGCAAAACGGGGAGCTGTTTTTT. The whole variable domain, filled in from reference TRBV7-9 and TRBJ2-2, reads DTGVSQNPRHKITKRGQNVTFRCDPISEHNRLYWYRQTLGQGPEFLTYFQNEAQLEKSRLLSDRFSAERPKGSFSTLEIQRTEQGDSAMYLCASSLGLAGGQNGELFFGEGSRLTVL.

The chain carries TRBV6-1 and TRBJ2-3; 8 bases are shared with TRBD2. This CDR3 has 16 amino acids. Germline V lookup: CDR1 MNHNS, CDR2 SASEGT. V gave up 4 bases and J gave up 1 base; unmatched junction bases: 7. DNA of the CDR3: TGTGCCAGCAGTGCCGCCGGGGGGGCCCGCACAGATACGCAGTATTTT. It encodes CASSAAGGARTDTQYF.

The chain couples TRBV29-1 to TRBJ1-2; perhaps TRBD1 as D (6 bases). Germline CDR1 and CDR2: SQVTM and ANQGSEA. This CDR3 spans 18 amino acids. Trimming left V 3 bases short and J 0 bases short, with 23 bases between. The CDR3 DNA follows: TGCAGCGTTGAGTTGGACAGCCCAACCCCACCCGCTAACTATGGCTACACCTTC. Its translation: CSVELDSPTPPANYGYTF.

This chain joins TRBV5-1 and TRBJ2-1; D unclear. The CDR3 spans 15 residues. The V gene's germline CDR1 is SGHRS and CDR2 YFSETQ. V dropped 0 bases and J dropped 8 bases, with 15 bases sitting between them. CDR3 nucleotide sequence: TGCGCCAGCAGCTTGGCCTCCCAGTCTGTATATGAGCAGTTCTTC. Residues: CASSLASQSVYEQFF.

The CDR3: CASSQVRGITEAFF. In DNA form, the CDR3 reads TGTGCCAGCAGCCAAGTGAGGGGGATTACTGAAGCTTTCTTT. This chain uses TRBV3-1 (or the pseudogene TRBV3-2) with TRBJ1-1, with D possibly TRBD1 on 6 matching bases. The CDR3 has 14 residues. CDR1 and CDR2 from the germline V gene are LGHDT and YNNKEL (reference sequence). The V end was cut by 1 base, the J end by 5 bases, with 11 bases between.

This chain joins TRBV5-1 and TRBJ1-2; the match to TRBD1 covers 7 bases. In germline, CDR1 is SGHRS, CDR2 YFSETQ. Germline trimming cut 5 bases from V and 6 bases from J; bases unmatched to any gene: 13. The CDR3 is made up of 15 amino acids. The CDR3 nucleotides are TGCGCCAGCAGTCGTAGGACAGGCGAGGCCCATGGCTACACCTTC. It yields the protein CASSRRTGEAHGYTF.

A few counts support this clone. The chain joins TRBV6-5 to TRBJ1-5; no firm D call. The germline V gene encodes CDR1 MNHEY and CDR2 SVGAGI. This CDR3 contains 15 residues. V was trimmed by 5 bases and J by 6 bases, leaving 17 bases between them. The CDR3 bases are TGTGCCAGCAGTAGGAGAATCCAATCGGGTCAGCCCCAGCATTTT. It codes for CASSRRIQSGQPQHF.

The genes are TRBV6-5 and TRBJ1-6; 7 bases align to TRBD1. The junction had 3 bases not matched to a gene; V was cut back by 0 bases and J by 4 bases. This CDR3 region has 16 residues. Per germline, CDR1 MNHEY and CDR2 SVGAGI. The CDR3 DNA is TGTGCCAGCAGTTACTCGATACAGGGGTATAATTCACCCCTCCACTTT. Translating gives CASSYSIQGYNSPLHF.

V gene TRBV7-2 combines with J gene TRBJ2-5; tentatively, D is TRBD2 (6 bases). CDR1 is SGHTA, CDR2 FQGNSA, per germline. The CDR3 spans 13 residues. Trimming cost V 3 bases and J 5 bases, with 10 bases left between them. This CDR3 reads CASSLTGEETQYF. CDR3 nucleotide sequence: TGTGCCAGCAGCTTGACGGGGGAGGAGACCCAGTACTTC.

The chain combines TRBV5-1 with TRBJ2-7; 7 bases are shared with TRBD1. The CDR3 spans 14 residues. With V trimmed by 4 bases and J by 5 bases, 9 bases remained unmatched. In germline, CDR1 is SGHRS, CDR2 YFSETQ. CDR3 protein: CASSPDRFSDEQYF. In DNA, the CDR3 is TGCGCCAGCAGCCCGGACAGGTTTTCGGACGAGCAGTACTTC.